A selection of T cell receptor beta chains follows, all from one sample in a study of blood T cell repertoires in COVID-19. Libraries were prepared by immunoSEQ multiplex PCR; TCRdb keeps only in-frame clonotypes and omits some of them. The sample includes around 300,000 clones, roughly 86% of them seen just once. The material sequenced was peripheral blood. The receptors come from a woman in her 30s who had recovered from COVID-19. CDR3s leave out the opening cysteine and the closing phenylalanine or tryptophan.

V gene	J gene	CDR3 protein
TRBV19	TRBJ2-1	ASSIDLTGEQF
TRBV5-6	TRBJ1-3	ASSITGVSGNTIY
TRBV4-2	TRBJ2-3	ASSQVTEGNTQY
TRBV2	TRBJ2-7	ASSEQGYEQY
TRBV4-1	TRBJ1-6	ASSPQGGRSYNSPLH
TRBV7-9	TRBJ2-5	ASSSRVKETQY
TRBV27	TRBJ2-7	ASSLKGQGSYEQY
TRBV27	TRBJ1-5	AAGRQGMDQPQH
TRBV2	TRBJ1-4	ASSVLGSNEKLF
TRBV4-2	TRBJ2-4	ASSQDLGVKNIQY
TRBV6-1	TRBJ2-3	ASSQGTSSGTDTQY
TRBV18	TRBJ1-2	ASSPYGTGGAGGYT
TRBV4-1	TRBJ2-5	ASSQGGTGRETQY
TRBV30	TRBJ1-3	AWGDRVYGNTIY
TRBV30	TRBJ2-1	AWSAQGLGNEQF
TRBV6-5	TRBJ1-1	ASITQGSGNTEAF
TRBV14	TRBJ2-7	ASRGSGSSYEQY
TRBV7-2	TRBJ2-7	ASSMDLKNSYEQY
TRBV3-1/TRBV3-2	TRBJ1-2	ASSQARVHGYT
TRBV5-4	TRBJ1-1	ASSLRQTEAF
TRBV18	TRBJ1-2	ASSPESSGYT
TRBV6-1	TRBJ2-1	ASSKALAGPNEQF
TRBV5-8	TRBJ1-1	AAALQAGEGGTEAF
TRBV29-1	TRBJ2-7	SVDGGTLHEQY
TRBV7-9	TRBJ2-2	ASSSPNTGELF
TRBV2	TRBJ1-4	ASMLGGFTNEKLF
TRBV4-2	TRBJ2-3	ASSQQTGGPSDTQY
TRBV15	TRBJ2-1	ATGQSNSYNEQF
TRBV5-1	TRBJ1-5	ASSKGEADQPQH
TRBV2	TRBJ1-6	ASGTGRNSPLH
TRBV4-2	TRBJ1-1	ASSKTGNVLEAF
TRBV5-1	TRBJ2-5	ASSLDGGSAQETQY
TRBV5-1	TRBJ2-2	ASSLAFGHNGELF
TRBV6-5	TRBJ2-6	ATQASGANVLT
TRBV2	TRBJ1-2	ASSEESAGSYT
TRBV28	TRBJ1-5	ASSLRRRSNQPQH
TRBV7-8	TRBJ2-2	ASHPLLDRVTGELF
TRBV19	TRBJ2-6	ASSGQGAGGANVLT
TRBV18	TRBJ2-5	ASSGTGTQY
TRBV4-2	TRBJ2-2	ASSQPTSGLTGELF
TRBV7-3	TRBJ2-1	ASSLKRVLAWGDEQF
TRBV9	TRBJ2-1	ASSVGGVANEQF
TRBV21-1	TRBJ1-1	ASSHFCQGGMNTEAF
TRBV24-1	TRBJ2-2	ATSDHRTGELF
TRBV11-2	TRBJ2-6	ASSLVGAAGANVLT
TRBV10-3	TRBJ1-6	AISESPSRNSPLH
TRBV6-5	TRBJ1-2	ASSYLSNYGYT
TRBV19	TRBJ2-7	ASSQGARREQY
TRBV4-1	TRBJ2-7	ASSQDPDYEQY
TRBV9	TRBJ2-3	ASSVGAGVADTQY
TRBV5-1	TRBJ2-5	ASSPLSYQETQY
TRBV6-2/TRBV6-3	TRBJ2-2	ASSQDRGRATGELF
TRBV29-1	TRBJ2-3	SSRRGQSDTQY
TRBV6-1	TRBJ1-4	ASSEQGANNEKLF
TRBV6-1	TRBJ1-5	ASSEVTIQPQH
TRBV2	TRBJ1-1	ASSEALILRGTEAF
TRBV10-3	TRBJ1-2	AISVERAGYT
TRBV5-4	TRBJ1-1	ASSNQVEAF
TRBV20-1	TRBJ1-6	SASYLGTDNSPLH
TRBV19	TRBJ1-5	ASSTGGRQPQH